These T cell receptor beta chains were read from a single sample in a study of blood T cell repertoires in COVID-19. TCRdb's copy holds only in-frame clones and misses some; the assay was immunoSEQ multiplex PCR. The repertoire holds 350,000 or so clones, with roughly 85% as singletons. Sequencing used PBMCs or T cells enriched from blood (not recorded which). Every receptor here comes from a woman aged 40 to 49 with acute COVID-19. Both conserved end residues are part of each CDR3. The D gene is left open where the match is weak. Only some rows state a clone size, as once, few, many or a class for expanded clones.

j_gene: TRBJ2-3; v_gene: TRBV7-9; abundance: NA; d_gene: NA; CDR3nt: TGTGCCAGCAGCTTAAAAGCGGGCCTCACAGATACGCAGTATTTT; CDR3aa: CASSLKAGLTDTQYF
j_gene: TRBJ2-2; v_gene: TRBV4-1; abundance: NA; d_gene: NA; CDR3nt: TGCGCCAGCAGCGGACTTCCGAACACCGGGGAGCTGTTTTTT; CDR3aa: CASSGLPNTGELFF
j_gene: TRBJ2-7; v_gene: TRBV11-2; abundance: NA; d_gene: NA; CDR3nt: TGTGCCAGCAGCTTATCACAGGGTATGGTCTACGAGCAGTACTTC; CDR3aa: CASSLSQGMVYEQYF
j_gene: TRBJ2-5; v_gene: TRBV27; abundance: NA; d_gene: TRBD1; CDR3nt: TGTGCCAGCACTGTAACAGGGGTGAAGGGAGAGACCCAGTACTTC; CDR3aa: CASTVTGVKGETQYF
j_gene: TRBJ1-5; v_gene: TRBV4-1; abundance: NA; d_gene: TRBD1; CDR3nt: TGCGCCAGCAGCCAAGAACGACAGGGCCACAATCAGCCCCAGCATTTT; CDR3aa: CASSQERQGHNQPQHF
j_gene: TRBJ1-1; v_gene: TRBV9; abundance: NA; d_gene: NA; CDR3nt: TGTGCCAGCAGCGTAGGCCTCCAGGGTGGTTTCACTGAAGCTTTCTTT; CDR3aa: CASSVGLQGGFTEAFF
j_gene: TRBJ2-2; v_gene: TRBV3-1/TRBV3-2; abundance: NA; d_gene: TRBD2; CDR3nt: TGTGCCAGCAGCCCCTTTAGCGGGGGGGCAGCCGGGGAGCTGTTTTTT; CDR3aa: CASSPFSGGAAGELFF
j_gene: TRBJ2-5; v_gene: TRBV20-1; abundance: NA; d_gene: TRBD2; CDR3nt: TGCAGTGCTAGTACCAGCGGGGGGACGGAGACCCAGTACTTC; CDR3aa: CSASTSGGTETQYF
j_gene: TRBJ2-2; v_gene: TRBV4-1; abundance: many; d_gene: NA; CDR3nt: TGCGCCAGCAGCCACACAGGTCTAATATACACCGGGGAGCTGTTTTTT; CDR3aa: CASSHTGLIYTGELFF
j_gene: TRBJ1-1; v_gene: TRBV20-1; abundance: NA; d_gene: TRBD1; CDR3nt: TGCAGTGCTAGTTTTTTCCGGGGACAGGACAACACTGAAGCTTTCTTT; CDR3aa: CSASFFRGQDNTEAFF
j_gene: TRBJ2-7; v_gene: TRBV4-3; abundance: NA; d_gene: TRBD1; CDR3nt: TGCGCCAGCAGCCAAGTTATCGGGACAGGGTTCCACGAGCAGTACTTC; CDR3aa: CASSQVIGTGFHEQYF
j_gene: TRBJ1-1; v_gene: TRBV7-2; abundance: few; d_gene: NA; CDR3nt: TGTGCCAGCAGCTTAGTAGGGAGACCTGAAGCTTTCTTT; CDR3aa: CASSLVGRPEAFF
j_gene: TRBJ1-1; v_gene: TRBV29-1; abundance: few; d_gene: NA; CDR3nt: TGCAGCGTTGGGACAGTCCTTGCAAACACTGAAGCTTTCTTT; CDR3aa: CSVGTVLANTEAFF
j_gene: TRBJ1-6; v_gene: TRBV11-2; abundance: NA; d_gene: TRBD1; CDR3nt: TGTGCCAGCGGGGTTGAACAGGGGGCAAGATCACCCCTCCACTTT; CDR3aa: CASGVEQGARSPLHF
j_gene: TRBJ2-5; v_gene: TRBV28; abundance: NA; d_gene: NA; CDR3nt: TGTGCCAGCAGTTCCGCGACACCACAAGAGACCCAGTACTTC; CDR3aa: CASSSATPQETQYF
j_gene: TRBJ2-1; v_gene: TRBV7-2; abundance: NA; d_gene: TRBD1; CDR3nt: TGTGCCAGCAGCTCGGACAGGGGGCAATACAATGAGCAGTTCTTC; CDR3aa: CASSSDRGQYNEQFF
j_gene: TRBJ2-1; v_gene: TRBV5-1; abundance: NA; d_gene: TRBD2; CDR3nt: TGCGCCAGCAGCTCACTAGGGGCTAGCGGGAACGATGAGCAGTTCTTC; CDR3aa: CASSSLGASGNDEQFF
j_gene: TRBJ2-7; v_gene: TRBV4-1; abundance: NA; d_gene: TRBD2; CDR3nt: TGCGCCAGCAGCGTCCAACTAGCGGGTGCCTCCTACGAGCAGTACTTC; CDR3aa: CASSVQLAGASYEQYF
j_gene: TRBJ2-7; v_gene: TRBV19; abundance: many; d_gene: TRBD1; CDR3nt: TGTGCCAGTAGAGTTCGACAGGGGGGGACCAACGAGCAGTACTTC; CDR3aa: CASRVRQGGTNEQYF
j_gene: TRBJ2-5; v_gene: TRBV5-1; abundance: once; d_gene: NA; CDR3nt: TGCGCCAGCAGCAACCCCGGACAGCAAGAGACCCAGTACTTC; CDR3aa: CASSNPGQQETQYF
j_gene: TRBJ2-3; v_gene: TRBV5-4; abundance: NA; d_gene: TRBD2; CDR3nt: TGTGCCAGCGAAAGGGGTGGGGCTAGCGGGGGGGCCGCAGATACGCAGTATTTT; CDR3aa: CASERGGASGGAADTQYF
j_gene: TRBJ1-6; v_gene: TRBV4-3; abundance: NA; d_gene: NA; CDR3nt: TGCGCCAGCAGCCAAGATCGGGGTAACTCCTATAATTCACCCCTCCACTTT; CDR3aa: CASSQDRGNSYNSPLHF
j_gene: TRBJ2-7; v_gene: TRBV5-4; abundance: NA; d_gene: TRBD2; CDR3nt: TGTGCCAGCAGCGCCGGGACTAGCCTTTCCTACGAGCAGTACTTC; CDR3aa: CASSAGTSLSYEQYF
j_gene: TRBJ1-2; v_gene: TRBV9; abundance: NA; d_gene: NA; CDR3nt: TGTGCCAGCAGCGCTGAGGGCTATGGCTACACCTTC; CDR3aa: CASSAEGYGYTF
j_gene: TRBJ2-1; v_gene: TRBV18; abundance: NA; d_gene: NA; CDR3nt: TGTGCCAGCTCACCGGGCGGGAAGGGGGCCAATGAGCAGTTCTTC; CDR3aa: CASSPGGKGANEQFF
j_gene: TRBJ1-3; v_gene: TRBV20-1; abundance: NA; d_gene: NA; CDR3nt: TGCAGTGCTAGTCAGGGGTCAGGACTCTCTGGAAACACCATATATTTT; CDR3aa: CSASQGSGLSGNTIYF
j_gene: TRBJ1-4; v_gene: TRBV7-9; abundance: NA; d_gene: TRBD1; CDR3nt: TGTGCCAGCAGCCGACAGGGGGCAACTAATGAAAAACTGTTTTTT; CDR3aa: CASSRQGATNEKLFF
j_gene: TRBJ2-7; v_gene: TRBV5-1; abundance: NA; d_gene: NA; CDR3nt: TGCGCCAGCAGCTTGTTGGCCCCCTACGAGCAGTACTTC; CDR3aa: CASSLLAPYEQYF
j_gene: TRBJ2-6; v_gene: TRBV2; abundance: NA; d_gene: NA; CDR3nt: TGTGCCAGCAGTGGCGGTGCGGGGGCCAACGTCCTGACTTTC; CDR3aa: CASSGGAGANVLTF
j_gene: TRBJ1-3; v_gene: TRBV6-5; abundance: NA; d_gene: TRBD1; CDR3nt: TGTGCCAGCCAGACAGGGTTTCCTGGAAACACCATATATTTT; CDR3aa: CASQTGFPGNTIYF
j_gene: TRBJ2-3; v_gene: TRBV6-6; abundance: NA; d_gene: NA; CDR3nt: TGTGCCACCGTCCGGAGTAGCACAGATACGCAGTATTTT; CDR3aa: CATVRSSTDTQYF
j_gene: TRBJ1-1; v_gene: TRBV10-1; abundance: once; d_gene: NA; CDR3nt: TGCGCCAGCGAGAGACTCAGGGGTACTGAAGCTTTCTTT; CDR3aa: CASERLRGTEAFF
j_gene: TRBJ1-3; v_gene: TRBV29-1; abundance: NA; d_gene: NA; CDR3nt: TGCAGCGCGGGAGACTTCTCTGGAAACACCATATATTTT; CDR3aa: CSAGDFSGNTIYF
j_gene: TRBJ2-7; v_gene: TRBV3-1/TRBV3-2; abundance: NA; d_gene: TRBD1; CDR3nt: TGTGCCAGCAGCCAAGATCGGGACAGGGGCTACGAGCAGTACTTC; CDR3aa: CASSQDRDRGYEQYF
j_gene: TRBJ2-5; v_gene: TRBV7-9; abundance: NA; d_gene: NA; CDR3nt: TGTGCCAGCAGCTTAAGGCGGGGACAGATCGGTTCTGAGACCCAGTACTTC; CDR3aa: CASSLRRGQIGSETQYF
j_gene: TRBJ2-1; v_gene: TRBV5-1; abundance: NA; d_gene: TRBD2; CDR3nt: TGCGCCAGCAGCCCACCCAATCTAGCGGGGGGCAATGAGCAGTTCTTC; CDR3aa: CASSPPNLAGGNEQFF
j_gene: TRBJ2-1; v_gene: TRBV3-1/TRBV3-2; abundance: NA; d_gene: TRBD2; CDR3nt: TGTGCCAGCAGCCCTTCGTGGACTAGCGGCGTAGCGAGGGGCAATGAGCAGTTCTTC; CDR3aa: CASSPSWTSGVARGNEQFF
j_gene: TRBJ1-1; v_gene: TRBV19; abundance: few; d_gene: NA; CDR3nt: TGTGCCGCCAATGGGGGGGCGTTTCCCAGGGGGAACACTGAAGCTTTCTTT; CDR3aa: CAANGGAFPRGNTEAFF
j_gene: TRBJ1-5; v_gene: TRBV23-1; abundance: NA; d_gene: TRBD1; CDR3nt: TGCGCCAGCAGTCAATCCCCCGGGACAGGCCTTAACAATCAGCCCCAGCATTTT; CDR3aa: CASSQSPGTGLNNQPQHF
j_gene: TRBJ2-2; v_gene: TRBV5-5; abundance: few; d_gene: TRBD2; CDR3nt: TGTGCCAGCAGCAAGGGGGGACTAGCGGGAAACACCGGGGAGCTGTTTTTT; CDR3aa: CASSKGGLAGNTGELFF
j_gene: TRBJ2-1; v_gene: TRBV6-2/TRBV6-3; abundance: NA; d_gene: NA; CDR3nt: TGTGCCAGCAGTTACGTTGGGGGGACCAATGAGCAGTTCTTC; CDR3aa: CASSYVGGTNEQFF
j_gene: TRBJ2-2; v_gene: TRBV11-1; abundance: few; d_gene: TRBD1; CDR3nt: TGTGCCAGCAGCTTGGACAGGGATTACACCGGGGAGCTGTTTTTT; CDR3aa: CASSLDRDYTGELFF
j_gene: TRBJ1-6; v_gene: TRBV4-2; abundance: NA; d_gene: TRBD1; CDR3nt: TGTGCCAGCAGCCAAGATGAAGGGGGCAATTCACCCCTCCACTTT; CDR3aa: CASSQDEGGNSPLHF
j_gene: TRBJ1-6; v_gene: TRBV5-4; abundance: NA; d_gene: NA; CDR3nt: TGTGCCAGCAGCTTGGCTGGGAGCTATAATTCACCCCTCCACTTT; CDR3aa: CASSLAGSYNSPLHF
j_gene: TRBJ2-7; v_gene: TRBV10-3; abundance: NA; d_gene: TRBD2; CDR3nt: TGTGCCATCAGTTCGGGGGTAGCGGGTAAGTCCTACGAGCAGTACTTC; CDR3aa: CAISSGVAGKSYEQYF
j_gene: TRBJ1-2; v_gene: TRBV6-5; abundance: NA; d_gene: NA; CDR3nt: TGTGCCAGCAGTTACTCGGGAGGAAAAAGCTTTGGCTACACCTTC; CDR3aa: CASSYSGGKSFGYTF
j_gene: TRBJ1-3; v_gene: TRBV19; abundance: once; d_gene: NA; CDR3nt: TGTGCCAGTAGGTCGACAGTAGTCTCTGGAAACACCATATATTTT; CDR3aa: CASRSTVVSGNTIYF
j_gene: TRBJ2-1; v_gene: TRBV6-5; abundance: NA; d_gene: TRBD2; CDR3nt: TGTGCCAGCAGGCTCGGACTAGCGGGGGTCGGGGAGCAGTTCTTC; CDR3aa: CASRLGLAGVGEQFF
j_gene: TRBJ2-1; v_gene: TRBV3-1/TRBV3-2; abundance: few; d_gene: TRBD1; CDR3nt: TGTGCCAGCAGCCCCAGAATCCGGGACAGGGGATACAATGAGCAGTTCTTC; CDR3aa: CASSPRIRDRGYNEQFF
j_gene: TRBJ2-1; v_gene: TRBV11-1; abundance: NA; d_gene: TRBD2; CDR3nt: TGTGCCAGCAGCTTTTTAGCGGGAGGACCCTACAATGAGCAGTTCTTC; CDR3aa: CASSFLAGGPYNEQFF
j_gene: TRBJ1-4; v_gene: TRBV5-6; abundance: NA; d_gene: TRBD1; CDR3nt: TGTGCCAGCAGCTTCGGACAGGGCCCAGAAAAACTGTTTTTT; CDR3aa: CASSFGQGPEKLFF
j_gene: TRBJ1-5; v_gene: TRBV7-8; abundance: NA; d_gene: TRBD1; CDR3nt: TGTGCCAGCAGCCGAACAGGGGTGGGTAGCAATCAGCCCCAGCATTTT; CDR3aa: CASSRTGVGSNQPQHF
j_gene: TRBJ2-4; v_gene: TRBV27; abundance: NA; d_gene: NA; CDR3nt: TGTGCCAGCAGTCAAGCGGGTCTAGCCAAAAACATTCAGTACTTC; CDR3aa: CASSQAGLAKNIQYF
j_gene: TRBJ1-1; v_gene: TRBV25-1; abundance: NA; d_gene: NA; CDR3nt: TGTGCCAGCAGTTCCCTCGGAGGAACCACTGAAGCTTTCTTT; CDR3aa: CASSSLGGTTEAFF
j_gene: TRBJ2-1; v_gene: TRBV24-1; abundance: NA; d_gene: NA; CDR3nt: TGTGCCACCGCCACCACGGGGGGCGGGTACAATGAGCAGTTCTTC; CDR3aa: CATATTGGGYNEQFF
j_gene: TRBJ1-2; v_gene: TRBV19; abundance: NA; d_gene: NA; CDR3nt: TGTGCCAGTAGTATAGGAGGCGGGAAACACTATGGCTACACCTTC; CDR3aa: CASSIGGGKHYGYTF
j_gene: TRBJ1-6; v_gene: TRBV25-1; abundance: NA; d_gene: NA; CDR3nt: TGTGCCAGCAGTGCACTCCAGGGGTCAGGTATACGGAATTCACCCCTCCACTTT; CDR3aa: CASSALQGSGIRNSPLHF
j_gene: TRBJ2-3; v_gene: TRBV4-3; abundance: NA; d_gene: NA; CDR3nt: TGCGCCAGCAGCCAAGGTCTAACGGGAGTCGCAGATACGCAGTATTTT; CDR3aa: CASSQGLTGVADTQYF
j_gene: TRBJ2-1; v_gene: TRBV6-1; abundance: NA; d_gene: TRBD2; CDR3nt: TGTGCCAGCAGTGAGGCGGGGGGCCCCTACAATGAGCAGTTCTTC; CDR3aa: CASSEAGGPYNEQFF